Sequencing of this T cell receptor (beta chain) was carried out in a study of PD-1 blockade in classical Hodgkin lymphoma. Remarks on this clone: Its antigen is as yet unknown.

The study, taken as a whole, reports: Only CD4+ TCR diversity, not CD8+, had risen significantly by C4D1. Factors driving the repertoire differences, possibly disease activity or prior therapy, remain undefined.

Patients all relapsed after autologous stem cell transplantation, and there was variation in brentuximab vedotin exposure. Trimming left V 7 bases short and J 4 bases short, with 15 bases between. CDR3 length: 14 amino acids. Germline assignment: CDR1 MDHEN and CDR2 SYDVKM. The data were produced by immunoSEQ multiplex PCR, yet TCRdb's version contains in-frame clones alone and is incomplete. The profile shows nearly 55,000 clones, about 85% of them singletons. This chain links TRBV28 with TRBJ2-3; maybe TRBD2 (6 bases). This receptor was obtained from a human donor with classical Hodgkin lymphoma. Specimen: peripheral blood mononuclear cells (PBMCs), collected at baseline. CDR3 sequence: CASTDGGIADTQYF. The CDR3 DNA reads as TGTGCCAGCACCGACGGAGGGATCGCAGATACGCAGTATTTT.